The 32 T cell receptor beta chains presented below share a single source sample, sequenced in a study of cytomegalovirus exposure and HLA in healthy donors. Here immunoSEQ multiplex PCR was the method, and the copy in TCRdb shows in-frame clones only, minus some. The sample lists over 100,000 clones; about 88% were seen once. The sample consisted of PBMCs. Every receptor here comes from a woman aged 18-29 years in good health and CMV-seronegative.

V usage is TRBV10-3 and J usage is TRBJ2-5, with D perhaps TRBD1 (6 bases). Trimming left V 6 bases short and J 3 bases short, with 11 bases between. The CDR3 runs 13 residues. CDR1 and CDR2 from the germline V gene are ENHRY and SYGVKD. The CDR3 here is CAIRSDSKETQYF. The CDR3 DNA follows: TGTGCCATCAGATCGGACAGTAAAGAGACCCAGTACTTC.

The rearrangement uses TRBV29-1 and TRBJ2-4, with 8 bases identical to TRBD2. Germline V gene data show CDR1 as SQVTM and CDR2 as ANQGSEA. The CDR3 has 15 residues. J was trimmed by 0 bases and V by 3 bases; bases with no gene match: 4. CDR3 amino acids: CSVEGRGVAKNIQYF. CDR3 nucleotides: TGCAGCGTTGAGGGGCGGGGGGTAGCCAAAAACATTCAGTACTTC. Together with reference TRBV29-1 and TRBJ2-4, the CDR3 gives the full variable domain: SAVISQKPSRDICQRGTSLTIQCQVDSQVTMMFWYRQQPGQSLTLIATANQGSEATYESGFVIDKFPISRPNLTFSTLTVSNMSPEDSSIYLCSVEGRGVAKNIQYFGAGTRLSVL.

The chain joins TRBV7-9 to TRBJ1-5; maybe TRBD1 (6 bases). Germline V CDR1 and CDR2: SEHNR, FQNEAQ (reference sequence). The ends were cut back, 1 base at V and 3 bases at J, with 7 bases in the middle. CDR3 length: 14 residues. In DNA, the CDR3 is TGTGCCAGCAGCTTAGGGACAGACAATCAGCCCCAGCATTTT. As protein: CASSLGTDNQPQHF. Full variable domain (missing parts from reference TRBV7-9 and TRBJ1-5): DTGVSQNPRHKITKRGQNVTFRCDPISEHNRLYWYRQTLGQGPEFLTYFQNEAQLEKSRLLSDRFSAERPKGSFSTLEIQRTEQGDSAMYLCASSLGTDNQPQHFGDGTRLSIL.

This sequence joins TRBV7-2 and TRBJ2-7; 9 bases map to TRBD2. This CDR3 region has 14 residues. Germline V gene lookup returns CDR1 SGHTA and CDR2 FQGNSA. The V gene end was trimmed by 3 bases and the J gene end by 4 bases; junction bases not matched to a gene: 4. This CDR3 reads CASSFAREGYEQYF. The CDR3 DNA sequence: TGTGCCAGCAGCTTCGCGCGGGAGGGTTACGAGCAGTACTTC.

This chain uses TRBV4-2 with TRBJ1-2; no firm D call. The V and J ends lost 0 bases and 2 bases respectively, with 10 bases between them. Germline CDR1 reads LGHNA; CDR2 reads YNFKEQ. The length of the CDR3 is 15 residues. The CDR3: CASSQDRGSNYGYTF. DNA for the CDR3: TGTGCCAGCAGCCAAGATCGGGGATCGAACTATGGCTACACCTTC.

This clone was detected only once. This rearrangement joins TRBV9 to TRBJ1-3; 7 bases map to TRBD1. This CDR3 region has 15 residues. The germline V gene has CDR1 SGDLS and CDR2 YYNGEE. J lost 3 bases, V lost 1 base, and 4 bases had no gene match. CDR3 loop: CASSVRQGFGNTIYF. DNA of the CDR3: TGTGCCAGCAGCGTACGACAGGGTTTTGGAAACACCATATATTTT. Combining the CDR3 with reference TRBV9 and TRBJ1-3 gives the whole variable domain DSGVTQTPKHLITATGQRVTLRCSPRSGDLSVYWYQQSLDQGLQFLIQYYNGEERAKGNILERFSAQQFPDLHSELNLSSLELGDSALYFCASSVRQGFGNTIYFGEGSWLTVV.

The chain joins TRBV6-4 to TRBJ2-1; 12 positions match TRBD1. V lost 3 bases, J lost 8 bases, and 5 bases stayed unmatched. Germline V gene lookup returns CDR1 MRHNA and CDR2 SNTAGT. The CDR3 sequence is 15 residues long. CDR3 in DNA: TGTGCCAGCAGTGAAGGGACAGGGGGCTCCGATGAGCAGTTCTTC. This translates into CASSEGTGGSDEQFF.

This clone was seen only once. J is TRBJ1-2 and V is TRBV2, with D unresolved. There are 14 residues in the CDR3. Looked up from germline, CDR1 is SNHLY and CDR2 is FYNNEI. Trimming left V 7 bases short and J 6 bases short, with 18 bases between. CDR3 nucleotide sequence: TGTGCCAGCACTGCCTCAAGTCGGGAGGATGGCTACACCTTC. This encodes CASTASSREDGYTF.

There are a few counts of this clone. The rearrangement joins TRBV28 to TRBJ1-5; TRBD1 matches 7 bases. Germline assignment: CDR1 MDHEN and CDR2 SYDVKM. This CDR3 spans 12 amino acids. Trimming at V came to 5 bases and at J to 7 bases, leaving 2 bases not matched to a gene. The CDR3 DNA reads TGTGCCAGCAGTACAGGGGTCCAGCCCCAGCATTTT. This translates into CASSTGVQPQHF.

The chain has TRBV27 and TRBJ2-1; 7 bases are shared with TRBD1. The CDR3 is made up of 15 amino acids. CDR1 and CDR2 (germline): MNHEY, SMNVEV (reference sequence). The V gene end was trimmed by 5 bases and the J gene end by 0 bases; junction bases not matched to a gene: 4. In DNA, the CDR3 is TGTGCCAGCAGTATATACAGGGGCTCCTACAATGAGCAGTTCTTC. Translation: CASSIYRGSYNEQFF.

V usage is TRBV5-1 and J usage is TRBJ2-4; D is ambiguous. Per germline, CDR1 SGHRS and CDR2 YFSETQ. Trimming removed 7 bases at V and 1 base at J, with 9 bases between. CDR3 length: 13 amino acids. The chain's CDR3 is CASSVEAKNIQYF. The CDR3 bases are TGCGCCAGCTCCGTTGAGGCCAAAAACATTCAGTACTTC.

The chain joins TRBV5-1 to TRBJ2-5, with TRBD1 identical over 9 bases. CDR3 length: 16 amino acids. V was pared by 0 bases and J by 2 bases, with 5 bases of the junction left unmatched. Germline V CDR1 and CDR2: SGHRS, YFSETQ. This CDR3 is CASSLGSGTGQETQYF. CDR3 nucleotides: TGCGCCAGCAGCTTGGGCTCTGGGACAGGGCAAGAGACCCAGTACTTC. The whole variable domain, filled in from reference TRBV5-1 and TRBJ2-5, reads KAGVTQTPRYLIKTRGQQVTLSCSPISGHRSVSWYQQTPGQGLQFLFEYFSETQRNKGNFPGRFSGRQFSNSRSEMNVSTLELGDSALYLCASSLGSGTGQETQYFGPGTRLLVL.

This chain connects TRBV7-2 to TRBJ2-7; D gene uncertain. This CDR3 region has 15 residues. Germline CDR1 is SGHTA and CDR2 is FQGNSA. Trimming removed 3 bases from V and 0 bases from J, with 12 bases in between. The CDR3 here is CASSLSYVSSYEQYF. CDR3 sequence (DNA): TGTGCCAGCAGCTTGAGTTACGTGAGCTCCTACGAGCAGTACTTC.

The CDR3 sequence: CASSSRTGLGGYTF. The CDR3 DNA follows: TGTGCCAGCAGTTCCCGGACAGGGCTTGGTGGCTACACCTTC. The genes are TRBV9 and TRBJ1-2; 8 nucleotides agree with TRBD1. This CDR3 is built from 14 residues. Looked up from germline, CDR1 is SGDLS and CDR2 is YYNGEE. V gave up 5 bases and J gave up 7 bases; unmatched junction bases: 10.

This chain links TRBV15 with TRBJ1-1, with 8 bases fitting TRBD1. The germline V gene encodes CDR1 LNHNV and CDR2 YYDKDF (reference sequence). With V trimmed by 3 bases and J by 2 bases, 2 bases remained unmatched. CDR3 length: 14 residues. The CDR3 DNA sequence: TGTGCCACCAGCAGTGACAGGGGAAACACTGAAGCTTTCTTT. This encodes CATSSDRGNTEAFF.

The CDR3 spells CSVTGGYNEQFF. The CDR3 bases are TGCAGCGTTACAGGGGGGTACAATGAGCAGTTCTTC. The chain combines TRBV29-1 with TRBJ2-1, with 8 bases that match TRBD1. CDR1 SQVTM and CDR2 ANQGSEA come from the germline V gene. CDR3 length: 12 amino acids. The trim removed 5 bases at V and 4 bases at J, leaving 1 base unmatched.

This clone turned up a few times. This chain joins TRBV30 and TRBJ2-3, with TRBD1 matching 9 bases. Trimming at V came to 3 bases and at J to 7 bases, leaving 11 bases not matched to a gene. CDR1 is GTSNPN and CDR2 is SVGIG in the germline V gene (reference sequence). CDR3 length: 15 amino acids. The chain's CDR3 is CAWRPTGGALNTQYF. In DNA, the CDR3 is TGTGCCTGGAGACCGACAGGGGGGGCGTTGAATACGCAGTATTTT.

In this sample, this clone turned up once. The V and J genes are TRBV5-1 and TRBJ2-7; unclear D gene. The CDR3 length is 11 residues. CDR1 is SGHRS and CDR2 is YFSETQ in the germline V gene. V was shortened by 4 bases and J by 2 bases, with 4 bases between the two germline ends. The chain's CDR3 is CASSGPYEQYF. CDR3 coding DNA: TGCGCCAGCAGCGGGCCCTACGAGCAGTACTTC.

The gene calls are TRBV9 and TRBJ2-1, with TRBD2 identical over 11 bases. CDR1 is SGDLS, CDR2 YYNGEE, per germline. The CDR3 runs 15 residues. The ends lost 4 bases at V and 4 bases at J; junction bases unmatched: 4. In DNA form, the CDR3 reads TGTGCCAGCAGCACGACTAGCGGGGTTTACAATGAGCAGTTCTTC. This gives the protein CASSTTSGVYNEQFF.

The rearrangement uses TRBV18 and TRBJ2-3, with 8 bases lining up with TRBD2. Germline V gene lookup returns CDR1 KGHSH and CDR2 LQKENI. The V segment lost 3 bases and the J segment 0 bases; nucleotides outside the gene matches: 11. The CDR3 is made up of 18 amino acids. CDR3 bases: TGTGCCAGCTCACCGGGGAGCGGGGGTGCAACTAGCACAGATACGCAGTATTTT. It specifies CASSPGSGGATSTDTQYF.

The chain links TRBV19 to TRBJ1-1; D gene ambiguous. The CDR3 spans 16 residues. V lost 4 bases to trimming and J lost 0 bases, with 15 bases between them. From germline, CDR1 is LNHDA and CDR2 SQIVND (reference sequence). This chain's CDR3 is CASSRATGGMNTEAFF. The CDR3 DNA sequence: TGTGCCAGTAGTAGAGCAACCGGAGGGATGAACACTGAAGCTTTCTTT.

This clone is a singleton in its sample. The rearrangement joins TRBV28 to TRBJ1-2; D is undetermined. Germline loops: CDR1 MDHEN, CDR2 SYDVKM. V lost 6 bases, J lost 4 bases, and 18 bases lay in between. This CDR3 is built from 15 residues. The CDR3 sequence: CASSLPLRPSYGYTF. The CDR3 DNA reads TGTGCCAGCAGCCTGCCTTTGCGCCCGAGCTATGGCTACACCTTC.

The chain recombines TRBV7-9 with TRBJ2-7, with D perhaps matching TRBD1 (6 bases). The CDR3 spans 14 residues. Germline loops: CDR1 SEHNR, CDR2 FQNEAQ (reference sequence). Trimming stripped 3 bases from V and 3 bases from J, with 12 bases between. The CDR3 region is CASSFQGLHYEQYF. The CDR3 coding sequence is TGTGCCAGCAGCTTCCAGGGGCTCCACTACGAGCAGTACTTC.

The chain links TRBV19 to TRBJ2-3; 12 bases fit TRBD1. V gave up 10 bases and J gave up 4 bases; unmatched junction bases: 6. Germline loops: CDR1 LNHDA, CDR2 SQIVND (reference sequence). This CDR3 comprises 14 residues. In DNA form, the CDR3 reads TGTGCCACAAGGGACAGGGGGCACGCAGATACGCAGTATTTT. As protein: CATRDRGHADTQYF.

V is TRBV10-3 and J is TRBJ2-5; perhaps TRBD1 as D (5 bases). Trimming left V 7 bases short and J 4 bases short, with 13 bases between. Per the germline V gene, CDR1 is ENHRY and CDR2 is SYGVKD. The CDR3 extends over 13 amino acids. DNA for the CDR3: TGTGCCATCACCAGGGATCTATCAGAGACCCAGTACTTC. Its protein is CAITRDLSETQYF.

The rearrangement uses TRBV18 and TRBJ1-2; tentative D call: TRBD1 (5 bases). Per the germline V gene, CDR1 is KGHSH and CDR2 is LQKENI. V lost 6 bases to trimming and J lost 0 bases, with 23 bases between them. This CDR3 has 18 residues. The CDR3 spells CASSLPREGLRSNYGYTF. The CDR3 DNA sequence: TGTGCCAGCTCTCTCCCACGGGAGGGGTTGCGATCTAACTATGGCTACACCTTC. Complete variable domain (other parts from reference TRBV18 and TRBJ1-2): NAGVMQNPRHLVRRRGQEARLRCSPMKGHSHVYWYRQLPEEGLKFMVYLQKENIIDESGMPKERFSAEFPKEGPSILRIQQVVRGDSAAYFCASSLPREGLRSNYGYTFGSGTRLTVV.

This clone was seen just once. The CDR3 region is CASSRAPGENIQYF. The CDR3 DNA sequence: TGTGCCAGCAGCCGGGCTCCAGGGGAAAACATTCAGTACTTC. This chain joins TRBV4-2 and TRBJ2-4; a possible D gene is TRBD1 (6 bases). The CDR3 consists of 14 residues. V was cut by 4 bases and J by 5 bases, with 12 bases left in between. CDR1 and CDR2 from the germline V gene are LGHNA and YNFKEQ.

The chain has TRBV7-8 and TRBJ2-5; no definite D call. This CDR3 region has 12 residues. V was shortened by 2 bases and J by 4 bases, with 5 bases between the two germline ends. In germline, CDR1 is SGHVS, CDR2 FQNEAQ. CDR3 residues: CASSLLPETQYF. The DNA for the CDR3 is TGTGCCAGCAGCTTACTTCCAGAGACCCAGTACTTC.

The V and J genes are TRBV6-5 and TRBJ1-1, with D unclear. The V gene's germline CDR1 is MNHEY and CDR2 SVGAGI. Trimming removed 6 bases at V and 8 bases at J, with 19 bases between. The CDR3 covers 14 residues. CDR3 sequence reads: CASRRKTTSTEAFF. Written as DNA, the CDR3 is TGTGCCAGCAGACGAAAAACTACCTCAACAGAAGCTTTCTTT.

V usage is TRBV10-3 and J usage is TRBJ1-2, with TRBD1 matching 9 bases. The V gene's germline CDR1 is ENHRY and CDR2 SYGVKD. The V gene end was trimmed by 3 bases and the J gene end by 5 bases; junction bases not matched to a gene: 7. The CDR3 length is 15 residues. The DNA for the CDR3 is TGTGCCATCAGTGACCTCGGACAGGGGACATATGGCTACACCTTC. Translation: CAISDLGQGTYGYTF.

The rearrangement joins TRBV28 to TRBJ1-5; TRBD1 might be the D (5 bases). The V end was cut by 4 bases, the J end by 0 bases, with 22 bases between. Germline CDR1 reads MDHEN; CDR2 reads SYDVKM. This CDR3 comprises 19 residues. CDR3 in DNA: TGTGCCAGCAGTTCAATACAGGTCGAAGAAGGGTATAGCAATCAGCCCCAGCATTTT. This encodes CASSSIQVEEGYSNQPQHF.

The V gene is TRBV2, the J gene TRBJ1-2, with D unclear. This CDR3 has 13 residues. The V gene lost 6 bases and the J gene lost 4 bases, with 12 bases spanning the gap. The germline gives CDR1 SNHLY, CDR2 FYNNEI. The CDR3, as DNA: TGTGCCAGCAGCGACACAGATTTCTATGGCTACACCTTC. Translating gives CASSDTDFYGYTF.